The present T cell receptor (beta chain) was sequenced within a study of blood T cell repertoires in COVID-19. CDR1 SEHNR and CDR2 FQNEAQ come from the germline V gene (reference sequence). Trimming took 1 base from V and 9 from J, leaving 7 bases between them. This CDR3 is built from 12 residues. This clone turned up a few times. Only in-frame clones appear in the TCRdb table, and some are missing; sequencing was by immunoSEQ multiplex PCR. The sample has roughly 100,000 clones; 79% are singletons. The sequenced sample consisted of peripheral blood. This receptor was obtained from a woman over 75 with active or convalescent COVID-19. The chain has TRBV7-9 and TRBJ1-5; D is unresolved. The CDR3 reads CASSLGLRPQHF. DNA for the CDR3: TGTGCCAGCAGCTTAGGCCTGCGGCCCCAGCATTTT.